This T cell receptor (beta chain) was obtained from a study of blood T cells in healthy people across ages. Alongside a J-beta primer mix, a sample-barcoded 5' primer served in a second PCR lasting roughly 6 to 12 cycles. TCRdb reanalysed the 5' RACE reads using MiXCR and keeps one entry per CDR3 protein. The profile shows 750,000 to 950,000 distinct CDR3 sequences, 25% to 30% of them singletons. Whole-study results and caveats: Underestimates were what the diversity estimates from one million T cells were considered to be. Higher naive T cell percentage went strongly together with higher TCR beta diversity. While age rose, TCR beta diversity per million T cells dropped in a roughly linear way.

The CDR3 length is 15 residues. The V and J ends lost 4 bases and 4 bases, in that order; junction bases with no gene match: 5. This clonotype was seen at least ten times. What it recognizes is unknown. The same sample was also studied in work on T cells of mothers and their children.

The source is a woman aged 40-49 years in good health. Specimen: blood. The chain has TRBV12-3 or TRBV12-4 and TRBJ2-1; the match to TRBD2 covers 9 bases. The CDR3 bases are TGTGCCAGCAGTTGGGGGCTAGCGGGGTACAATGAGCAGTTCTTC. Encoded protein: CASSWGLAGYNEQFF.